This TCR beta chain was observed in a study of cytomegalovirus exposure and HLA in healthy donors. Clones were sequenced by immunoSEQ multiplex PCR, and TCRdb holds only the in-frame ones, with some missing. The repertoire has approximately 260,000 clones, approximately 83% of them found once; the top ten carry 0.95% to 1.5%. Overall study results and limits: Altogether, 164 TCR beta chains were recorded as cytomegalovirus-associated. Most TCR sequences were rare, but some public TCRs occurred in many donors.

As for this clone: Antigen specificity is unknown.

The CDR3 totals 16 residues. Germline V CDR1 and CDR2: SGHRS, YFSETQ. V shed 4 bases, J shed 2 bases, and the junction held 10 bases outside the gene matches. The sequence came from a woman aged 25-40 years in good health and CMV-seropositive. The chain combines TRBV5-1 with TRBJ2-7, with TRBD1 identical over 9 bases. Sequences were obtained from PBMCs. The CDR3: CASSLEQGANTYEQYF. The CDR3 DNA reads TGCGCCAGCAGCCTGGAACAGGGGGCTAACACCTACGAGCAGTACTTC.